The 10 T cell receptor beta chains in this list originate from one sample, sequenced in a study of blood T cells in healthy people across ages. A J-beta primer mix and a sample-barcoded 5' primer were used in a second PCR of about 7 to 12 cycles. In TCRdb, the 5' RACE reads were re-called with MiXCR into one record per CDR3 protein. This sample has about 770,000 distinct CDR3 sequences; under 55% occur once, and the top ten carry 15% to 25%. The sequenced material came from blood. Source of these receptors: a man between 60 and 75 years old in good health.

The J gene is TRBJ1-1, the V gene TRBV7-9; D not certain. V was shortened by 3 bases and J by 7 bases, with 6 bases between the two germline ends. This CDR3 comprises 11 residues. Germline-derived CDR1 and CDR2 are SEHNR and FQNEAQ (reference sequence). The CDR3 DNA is TGTGCCAGCAGCTTGGCAATTGAAGCTTTCTTT. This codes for CASSLAIEAFF.

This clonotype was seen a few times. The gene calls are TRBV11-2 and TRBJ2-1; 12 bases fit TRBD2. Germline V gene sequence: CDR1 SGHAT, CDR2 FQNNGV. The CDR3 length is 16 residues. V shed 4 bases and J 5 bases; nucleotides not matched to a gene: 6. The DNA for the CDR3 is TGTGCCAGCAGCTCCCTAGCGGGGGGGCGGAACAATGAGCAGTTCTTC. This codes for CASSSLAGGRNNEQFF.

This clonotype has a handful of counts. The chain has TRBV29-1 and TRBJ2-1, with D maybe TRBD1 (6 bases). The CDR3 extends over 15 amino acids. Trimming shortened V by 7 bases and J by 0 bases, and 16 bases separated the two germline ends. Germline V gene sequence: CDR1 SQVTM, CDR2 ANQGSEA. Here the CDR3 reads CSAGGREVSYNEQFF. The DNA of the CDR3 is TGCAGCGCTGGGGGCAGGGAAGTCTCCTACAATGAGCAGTTCTTC.

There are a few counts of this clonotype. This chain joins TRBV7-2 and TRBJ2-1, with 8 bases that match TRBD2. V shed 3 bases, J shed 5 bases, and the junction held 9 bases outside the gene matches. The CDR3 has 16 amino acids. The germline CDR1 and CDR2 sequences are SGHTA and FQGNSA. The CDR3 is CASSLALAGGDNEQFF. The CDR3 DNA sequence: TGTGCCAGCAGCTTGGCTCTCGCGGGGGGCGACAATGAGCAGTTCTTC.

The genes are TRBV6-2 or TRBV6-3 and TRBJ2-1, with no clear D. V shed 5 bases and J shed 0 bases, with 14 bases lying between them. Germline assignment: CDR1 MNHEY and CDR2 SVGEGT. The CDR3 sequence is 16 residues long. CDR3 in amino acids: CASSRATGPSYNEQFF. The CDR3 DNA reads TGTGCCAGCAGTCGGGCTACGGGCCCCTCCTACAATGAGCAGTTCTTC.

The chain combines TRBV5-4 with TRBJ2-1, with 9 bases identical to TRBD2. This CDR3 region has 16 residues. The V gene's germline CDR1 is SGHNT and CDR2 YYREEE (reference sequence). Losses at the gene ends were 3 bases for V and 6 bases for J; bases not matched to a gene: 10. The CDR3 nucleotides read TGTGCCAGCAGCTCAGTGGCGGGGGGGAATATCAATGAGCAGTTCTTC. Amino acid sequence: CASSSVAGGNINEQFF.

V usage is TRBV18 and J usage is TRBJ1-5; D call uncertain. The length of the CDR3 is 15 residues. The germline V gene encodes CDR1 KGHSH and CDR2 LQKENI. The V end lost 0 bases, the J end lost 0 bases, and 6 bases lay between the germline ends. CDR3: CASSPPGSSNQPQHF. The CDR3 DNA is TGTGCCAGCTCACCACCGGGCAGTAGCAATCAGCCCCAGCATTTT.

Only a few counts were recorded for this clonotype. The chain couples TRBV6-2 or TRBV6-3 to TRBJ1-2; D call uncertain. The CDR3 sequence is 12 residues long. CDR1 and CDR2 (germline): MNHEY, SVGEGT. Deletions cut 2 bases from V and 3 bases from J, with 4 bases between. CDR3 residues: CASSYPDYGYTF. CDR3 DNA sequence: TGTGCCAGCAGTTACCCAGACTATGGCTACACCTTC.

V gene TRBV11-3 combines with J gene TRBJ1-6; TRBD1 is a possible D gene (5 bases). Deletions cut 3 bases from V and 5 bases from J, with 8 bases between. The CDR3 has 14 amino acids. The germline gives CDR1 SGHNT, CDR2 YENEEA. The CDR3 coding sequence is TGTGCCAGCAGCTTTATAGGGGATAATTCACCCCTCCACTTT. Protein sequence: CASSFIGDNSPLHF.

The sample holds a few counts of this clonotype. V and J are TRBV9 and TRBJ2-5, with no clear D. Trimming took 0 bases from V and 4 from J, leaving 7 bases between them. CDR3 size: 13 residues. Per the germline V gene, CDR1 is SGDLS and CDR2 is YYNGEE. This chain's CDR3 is CASSVGLTETQYF. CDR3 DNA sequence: TGTGCCAGCAGCGTAGGCTTAACAGAGACCCAGTACTTC.